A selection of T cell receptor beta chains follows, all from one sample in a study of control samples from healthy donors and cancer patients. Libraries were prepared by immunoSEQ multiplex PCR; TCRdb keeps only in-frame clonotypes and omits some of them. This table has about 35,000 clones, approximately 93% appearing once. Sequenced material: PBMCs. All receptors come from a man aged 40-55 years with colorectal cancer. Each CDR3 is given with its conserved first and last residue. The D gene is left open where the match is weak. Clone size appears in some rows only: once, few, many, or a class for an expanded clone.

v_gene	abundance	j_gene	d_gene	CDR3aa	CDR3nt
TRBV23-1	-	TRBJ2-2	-	CASTFPRRLFF	TGCGCCAGCACTTTCCCTCGCAGGCTGTTTTTT
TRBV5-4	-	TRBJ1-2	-	CASSLLTTRGYTF	TGTGCCAGCAGCTTGCTCACCACGAGGGGCTACACCTTC
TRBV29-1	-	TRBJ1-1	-	CSSSAGLNTEAFF	TGCAGCTCCTCCGCGGGTCTGAACACTGAAGCTTTCTTT
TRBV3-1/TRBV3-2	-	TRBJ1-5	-	CASSQEGQGRGQPQHF	TGTGCCAGCAGCCAAGAAGGGCAGGGGAGGGGTCAGCCCCAGCATTTT
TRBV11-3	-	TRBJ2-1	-	CASSSEGTRGGEQFF	TGTGCCAGCAGCTCCGAGGGGACCCGGGGCGGTGAGCAGTTCTTC
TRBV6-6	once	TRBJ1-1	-	CASSYARDTEAFF	TGTGCCAGCAGTTATGCCCGGGACACTGAAGCTTTCTTT
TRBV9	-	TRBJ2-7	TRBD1	CASSPRDSSYEQYF	TGTGCCAGCAGCCCCCGGGACAGCTCCTACGAGCAGTACTTC
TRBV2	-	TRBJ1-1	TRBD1	CASRRQGYGNTEAFF	TGTGCCAGCAGAAGACAGGGTTATGGGAACACTGAAGCTTTCTTT
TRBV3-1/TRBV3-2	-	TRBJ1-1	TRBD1	CASSQRGTGSTEAFF	TGTGCCAGCAGCCAAAGAGGGACAGGGAGCACTGAAGCTTTCTTT
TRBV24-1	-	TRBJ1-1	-	CATSAGDVNTEAFF	TGTGCCACCAGTGCCGGGGACGTGAACACTGAAGCTTTCTTT
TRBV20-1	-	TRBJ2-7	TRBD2	CSAGEGYEQYF	TGCAGTGCAGGGGAGGGCTACGAGCAGTACTTC
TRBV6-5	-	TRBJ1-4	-	CASSSPKTNEKLFF	TGTGCCAGCAGTTCCCCCAAGACTAATGAAAAACTGTTTTTT
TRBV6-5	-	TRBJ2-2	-	CASARGAGELFF	TGTGCCAGCGCGAGGGGAGCCGGGGAGCTGTTTTTT
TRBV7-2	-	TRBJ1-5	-	CASSLEKNQPQHF	TGTGCCAGCAGCTTAGAGAAGAATCAGCCCCAGCATTTT
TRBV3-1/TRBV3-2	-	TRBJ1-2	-	CASSPGTRTNYGYTF	TGTGCCAGCAGCCCTGGGACACGAACTAACTATGGCTACACCTTC
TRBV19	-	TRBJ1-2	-	CASSIGSWDYGYTF	TGTGCCAGTAGTATCGGCTCGTGGGACTATGGCTACACCTTC